This T cell receptor beta chain was captured by sequencing in a study of blood T cell repertoires in COVID-19. Across the study: Sample material is recorded as cDNA or gDNA derived from T cells, B-cell-depleted T cells, or PBMCs.

Here immunoSEQ multiplex PCR was the method, and the copy in TCRdb shows in-frame clones only, minus some. The sample shows 110,000 or so clones, about 88% of them seen only once. Germline V gene data show CDR1 as SGHTA and CDR2 as FQGNSA. The CDR3 is 19 residues long. V was trimmed by 3 bases and J by 4 bases, leaving 26 bases between them. The receptor was isolated from a woman in her 70s who had recovered from COVID-19. The sample taken for sequencing was peripheral blood. The chain is built from TRBV7-2 and TRBJ2-3; D gene unclear. The CDR3 region has the DNA TGTGCCAGCAGCTTGATCTTCCCCCCTTCTAGGAGTAGTTCAGATACGCAGTATTTT. Its protein product is CASSLIFPPSRSSSDTQYF.